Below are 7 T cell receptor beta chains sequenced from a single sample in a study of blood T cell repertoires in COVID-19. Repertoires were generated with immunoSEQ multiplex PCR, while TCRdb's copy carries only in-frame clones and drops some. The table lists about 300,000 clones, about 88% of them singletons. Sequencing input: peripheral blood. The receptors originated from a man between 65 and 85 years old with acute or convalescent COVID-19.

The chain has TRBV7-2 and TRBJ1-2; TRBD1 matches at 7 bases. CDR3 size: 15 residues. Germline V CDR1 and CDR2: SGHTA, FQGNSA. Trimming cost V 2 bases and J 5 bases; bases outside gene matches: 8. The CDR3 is CASSLTRGLGYGYTF. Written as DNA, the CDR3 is TGTGCCAGCAGCTTAACAAGGGGGCTTGGGTATGGCTACACCTTC.

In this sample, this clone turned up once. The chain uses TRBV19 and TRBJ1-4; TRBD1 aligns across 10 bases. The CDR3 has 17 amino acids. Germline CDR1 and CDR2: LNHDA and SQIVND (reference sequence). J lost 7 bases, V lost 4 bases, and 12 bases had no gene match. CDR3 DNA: TGTGCCAGTAGTACACCCTCACTGACAGGGGGCTTTGAAAAACTGTTTTTT. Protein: CASSTPSLTGGFEKLFF.

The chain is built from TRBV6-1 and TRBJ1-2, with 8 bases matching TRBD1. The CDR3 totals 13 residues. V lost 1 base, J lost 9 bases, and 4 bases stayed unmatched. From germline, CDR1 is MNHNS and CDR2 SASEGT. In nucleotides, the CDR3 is TGTGCCAGCAGTGAAGGACAGGGGTTGAGCTACACCTTC. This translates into CASSEGQGLSYTF.

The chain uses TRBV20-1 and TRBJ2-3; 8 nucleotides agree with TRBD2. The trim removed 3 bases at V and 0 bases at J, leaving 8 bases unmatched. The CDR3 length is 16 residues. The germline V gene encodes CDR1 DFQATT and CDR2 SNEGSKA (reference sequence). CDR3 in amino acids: CSASLWSGGSTDTQYF. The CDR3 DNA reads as TGCAGTGCTAGTTTATGGAGCGGGGGTAGCACAGATACGCAGTATTTT.

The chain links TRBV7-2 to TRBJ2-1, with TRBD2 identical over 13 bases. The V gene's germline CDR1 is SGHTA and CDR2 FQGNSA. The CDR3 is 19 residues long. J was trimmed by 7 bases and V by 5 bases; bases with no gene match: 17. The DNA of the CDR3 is TGTGCCAGCAGCGTCCCGGGACTAGCGGGACCCCAGGGAGGTAATGAGCAGTTCTTC. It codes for CASSVPGLAGPQGGNEQFF.

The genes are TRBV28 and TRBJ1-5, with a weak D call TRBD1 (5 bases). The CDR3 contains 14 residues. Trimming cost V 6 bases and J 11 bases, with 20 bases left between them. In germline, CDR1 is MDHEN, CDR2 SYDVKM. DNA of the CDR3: TGTGCCAGCAGCCGACCCCGACAGCCGAGGTCCCAGCATTTT. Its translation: CASSRPRQPRSQHF.

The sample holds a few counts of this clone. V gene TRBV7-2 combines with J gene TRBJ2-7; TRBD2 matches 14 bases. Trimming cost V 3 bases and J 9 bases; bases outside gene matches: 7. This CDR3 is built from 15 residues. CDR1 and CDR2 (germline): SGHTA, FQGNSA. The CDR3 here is CASSFHLGTSGGQYF. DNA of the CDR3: TGTGCCAGCAGCTTCCACCTCGGGACTAGCGGGGGGCAGTACTTC.